This is a list of T cell receptor beta chains from one sample in a study of blood T cell repertoires in COVID-19. The repertoire was sequenced with immunoSEQ multiplex PCR; TCRdb's copy has only in-frame clones and lacks some. The sample lists approximately 270,000 clones, around nine tenths seen once, with about 0.8% in the top ten. Sequencing was done on a sample of peripheral blood. These receptors came from a man aged 25 to 40 with acute or convalescent COVID-19. The CDR3 runs from the conserved cysteine through the conserved F or W. A D gene is named only where the DNA matches it firmly. A row's size may be missing; if present it is once, few, many or a size class.

TRBV28,TRBD1,.,TRBJ1-1,CASSSSPGTGGFTEAFF,TGTGCCAGCAGTTCAAGTCCCGGGACAGGGGGCTTCACTGAAGCTTTCTTT
TRBV19,TRBD1,.,TRBJ1-5,CASRDREWSHF,TGTGCCAGCCGGGACAGGGAGTGGTCGCATTTT
TRBV6-5,.,.,TRBJ1-1,CASRRQSPYPAFF,TGTGCCAGTCGTCGACAGAGCCCTTACCCAGCTTTCTTT
TRBV6-5,.,.,TRBJ1-3,CATSGYQSSGNTIYF,TGTGCCACCTCAGGGTACCAAAGCTCTGGAAACACCATATATTTT
TRBV27,.,.,TRBJ1-5,CASSFRSPGNQPQHF,TGTGCCAGCAGTTTCCGGTCTCCGGGAAATCAGCCCCAGCATTTT
TRBV5-1,.,.,TRBJ1-2,CASSSDRPSNYGYTF,TGCGCCAGCAGCTCCGACAGGCCCTCAAACTATGGCTACACCTTC
TRBV7-9,.,.,TRBJ1-1,CASSSSGTGNTEAFF,TGTGCCAGCAGCTCTTCAGGGACTGGGAACACTGAAGCTTTCTTT
TRBV5-4,TRBD1,.,TRBJ2-3,CASSLGRDRVETDTQYF,TGTGCCAGCAGCTTGGGAAGGGACAGGGTAGAGACAGATACGCAGTATTTT
TRBV7-2,.,.,TRBJ2-1,CASSWARGEQFF,TGTGCCAGCAGCTGGGCTAGGGGTGAGCAGTTCTTC
TRBV3-1/TRBV3-2,.,few,TRBJ2-5,CASTNSLSRETQYF,TGTGCCAGCACCAACAGTCTCTCACGAGAGACCCAGTACTTC
TRBV18,TRBD1,.,TRBJ1-2,CASSLRGVDRVGYTF,TGTGCCAGCTCACTTAGGGGTGTCGACAGGGTCGGCTACACCTTC
TRBV7-2,.,.,TRBJ2-7,CASTSARRWNSYEQYF,TGTGCCAGCACCTCAGCTCGGCGGTGGAACTCCTACGAGCAGTACTTC
TRBV18,TRBD1,.,TRBJ1-1,CASSPRRLRDREPTEAFF,TGTGCCAGCTCACCACGTCGTCTCCGGGACAGGGAACCGACTGAAGCTTTCTTT
TRBV28,TRBD2,.,TRBJ2-1,CASSGGTSVSSSYNEQFF,TGTGCCAGCAGTGGGGGGACTAGCGTCAGCAGCTCCTACAATGAGCAGTTCTTC
TRBV7-6,TRBD2,.,TRBJ2-1,CASSLAGGPWYNEQFF,TGTGCCAGCAGCTTAGCGGGAGGGCCTTGGTACAATGAGCAGTTCTTC
TRBV21-1,.,.,TRBJ2-7,CASSKAASGSYEQYF,TGTGCCAGCAGCAAAGCTGCTAGCGGGAGTTACGAGCAGTACTTC
TRBV28,TRBD2,once,TRBJ2-1,CASSLGLAGGRNEQFF,TGTGCCAGCAGTTTAGGTCTAGCGGGGGGCAGAAATGAGCAGTTCTTC
TRBV7-8,TRBD1,.,TRBJ1-1,CASSSRQGAPTEAFF,TGTGCCAGCAGCTCGAGACAGGGGGCGCCCACTGAAGCTTTCTTT
TRBV19,TRBD2,.,TRBJ2-1,CASSQTSGGAREQFF,TGTGCCAGTAGTCAAACTAGCGGGGGGGCTAGGGAGCAGTTCTTC
TRBV6-6,TRBD1,.,TRBJ2-7,CASRQGANEQYF,TGTGCCAGCAGACAGGGGGCGAACGAGCAGTACTTC
TRBV7-3,.,.,TRBJ1-6,CASSSVSNSPLHF,TGTGCCAGCAGCAGCGTGTCTAATTCACCCCTCCACTTT
TRBV7-9,.,.,TRBJ1-1,CASSLLGNTEAFF,TGTGCCAGCAGCTTACTCGGGAACACTGAAGCTTTCTTT
TRBV19,.,.,TRBJ1-2,CASTPDTVNYYGYTF,TGTGCCAGTACACCCGATACAGTAAATTACTATGGCTACACCTTC
TRBV28,TRBD1,.,TRBJ1-5,CASRTGGGQPQHF,TGTGCCAGCAGGACAGGGGGCGGCCAGCCCCAGCATTTT
TRBV3-1/TRBV3-2,.,.,TRBJ1-2,CASSQDWAGTSGYTF,TGTGCCAGCAGCCAAGATTGGGCAGGTACCAGCGGCTACACCTTC
TRBV9,TRBD1,.,TRBJ1-4,CASSSTGTGYEKLFF,TGTGCCAGCAGCTCAACCGGGACAGGGTATGAAAAACTGTTTTTT
TRBV9,.,.,TRBJ1-2,CASSPSEVRPQGYTF,TGTGCCAGCAGCCCCTCAGAAGTCCGCCCCCAGGGCTACACCTTC
TRBV9,TRBD1,.,TRBJ1-2,CASSAGQGRYGYTF,TGTGCCAGCAGCGCCGGACAGGGCCGCTATGGCTACACCTTC
TRBV6-5,TRBD1,.,TRBJ1-2,CASKVPRQGGSYTF,TGTGCCAGCAAGGTCCCAAGACAGGGAGGTAGCTACACCTTC
TRBV10-3,TRBD2,.,TRBJ2-7,CAISPRAGGNYEQYF,TGTGCCATCAGCCCCCGGGCGGGAGGAAATTACGAGCAGTACTTC
TRBV5-5,TRBD2,.,TRBJ2-7,CASSLGASGSSYEQYF,TGTGCCAGCAGCTTGGGCGCTAGCGGGAGCTCCTACGAGCAGTACTTC
TRBV19,.,.,TRBJ2-7,CASRNLAESYEQYF,TGTGCCAGTAGAAACTTAGCGGAGTCCTACGAGCAGTACTTC
TRBV6-2/TRBV6-3,TRBD2,.,TRBJ2-2,CASSLISGGANTGELFF,TGTGCCAGCAGTTTGATTAGCGGGGGGGCCAACACCGGGGAGCTGTTTTTT
TRBV19,TRBD1,once,TRBJ2-1,CASSPGQGRSDRNEQFF,TGTGCCAGTAGTCCCGGACAGGGGAGGTCGGATAGAAATGAGCAGTTCTTC
TRBV6-9,.,.,TRBJ2-3,CASSCVAEVPGTDTQYF,TGTGCCAGCAGTTGTGTGGCAGAGGTCCCGGGCACAGATACGCAGTATTTT
TRBV5-1,.,.,TRBJ2-2,CASSLAVQGSTGELFF,TGCGCCAGCAGCTTGGCCGTCCAGGGGTCCACCGGGGAGCTGTTTTTT
TRBV19,TRBD1,few,TRBJ1-4,CASRPGQGNEKLFF,TGTGCCAGTAGGCCGGGACAGGGCAATGAAAAACTGTTTTTT
TRBV6-1,TRBD1,.,TRBJ2-1,CASSERTGTYNEQFF,TGTGCCAGCAGTGAGAGGACAGGGACCTACAATGAGCAGTTCTTC
TRBV5-6,.,.,TRBJ2-1,CASSLAGTEQFF,TGTGCCAGCAGCTTGGCCGGGACAGAGCAGTTCTTC
TRBV27,.,.,TRBJ1-1,CASSSGGAGSTEAFF,TGTGCCAGCAGTTCGGGGGGCGCGGGGAGCACTGAAGCTTTCTTT
TRBV7-9,.,once,TRBJ1-2,CASSLLSSDSGSGGYTF,TGTGCCAGCAGCTTACTATCATCGGACAGTGGGAGTGGGGGCTACACCTTC
TRBV11-3,.,.,TRBJ1-1,CASSLGEGREAFF,TGTGCCAGCAGCTTAGGGGAGGGCAGAGAAGCTTTCTTT
TRBV4-1,.,.,TRBJ1-5,CASSHQAGRQPQHF,TGCGCCAGCAGCCACCAAGCGGGGAGACAGCCCCAGCATTTT
TRBV15,.,.,TRBJ1-2,CATSRDRTYGYTF,TGTGCCACCAGCAGAGACAGAACCTATGGCTACACCTTC
TRBV6-5,TRBD2,.,TRBJ2-1,CASRTSGGAHNEQFF,TGTGCCAGCAGAACCAGCGGGGGGGCCCACAATGAGCAGTTCTTC
TRBV15,.,.,TRBJ1-5,CATSRGEQPQHF,TGTGCCACCAGCAGAGGGGAGCAGCCCCAGCATTTT
TRBV12-5,TRBD1,.,TRBJ1-4,CASGLTTGQVSPSTNEKLFF,TGTGCTAGTGGTCTAACCACGGGACAGGTTTCCCCCTCAACTAATGAAAAACTGTTTTTT
TRBV4-2,TRBD2,.,TRBJ2-6,CASSQAGGSSGANVLTF,TGTGCCAGCAGCCAAGCGGGGGGTAGCTCTGGGGCCAACGTCCTGACTTTC
TRBV9,.,.,TRBJ1-6,CASSVDSGKSPLHF,TGTGCCAGCAGCGTAGATTCCGGGAAATCACCCCTCCACTTT
TRBV5-6,.,.,TRBJ1-1,CASSSLRGYTEAFF,TGTGCCAGCAGCTCCTTACGGGGGTACACTGAAGCTTTCTTT
TRBV28,TRBD1,.,TRBJ2-7,CASLPGGRTYEQYF,TGTGCCAGCCTCCCAGGGGGCAGAACCTACGAGCAGTACTTC
TRBV19,TRBD1,.,TRBJ2-7,CASSRDRGYEQYF,TGTGCCAGTAGCCGGGACAGGGGCTACGAGCAGTACTTC
TRBV5-1,.,.,TRBJ1-4,CASSPNFSKLNEKLFF,TGCGCCAGCAGCCCGAATTTCAGTAAACTAAATGAAAAACTGTTTTTT
TRBV2,TRBD2,.,TRBJ2-3,CASTGTGTSGELDTQYF,TGTGCCAGCACCGGAACCGGGACTAGCGGGGAATTAGATACGCAGTATTTT
TRBV11-2,.,once,TRBJ1-4,CASSPRRRPATNEKLFF,TGTGCCAGCAGCCCGCGGAGGCGGCCTGCAACTAATGAAAAACTGTTTTTT
TRBV2,TRBD1,.,TRBJ2-1,CASREPGGSYNEQFF,TGTGCCAGCAGGGAGCCAGGGGGCTCCTACAATGAGCAGTTCTTC
TRBV3-1/TRBV3-2,TRBD2,.,TRBJ2-3,CASSPIAGAATDTQYF,TGTGCCAGCAGCCCTATAGCGGGAGCGGCAACAGATACGCAGTATTTT